This T cell receptor beta chain was documented in a study of T cells in Graves' hyperthyroidism and ophthalmopathy. Graves' hyperthyroidism is called stable when ophthalmopathy does not progress within 18 months. The source material, RNA transcripts, was used to amplify TCR beta CDR3 regions. The study used the HTBI primer set for a first-round RT-PCR of the TCR CDR3. TCRdb analysed the multiplex PCR reads with MiXCR anew, one entry per CDR3 protein. The sample shows 750,000 to 950,000 distinct CDR3 sequences, 35% to 40% of them seen only once. The receptor comes from a man between 18 and 35 years old with Graves' hyperthyroidism. Sequencing used blood.

The CDR3 bases are TGTGCCACCAGTGACTCCGGACAGGGAGCCGGCTACACCTTC. Translation gives CATSDSGQGAGYTF. The chain combines TRBV24-1 with TRBJ1-2; 8 nucleotides line up with TRBD1. This CDR3 is built from 14 residues. Germline V gene data show CDR1 as KGHDR and CDR2 as SFDVKD. V shed 4 bases, J shed 8 bases, and the junction held 8 bases outside the gene matches.